What follows is one TCR beta chain and its context. This clone's antigen is unknown. Each CD8+ T cell subset was flow-sorted in triplicate, and some 300,000 cells per subset were placed directly into RLT lysis buffer. To exclude memory contaminants, naive CD8+ T cells were stringently defined as CD45RO-CCR7+CD27+CD95-. Peripheral blood mononuclear cells were isolated from buffy coats by standard density gradient centrifugation. A FACSAria III was used to flow-sort naive CD8+ T cells into CXCR3-negative and CXCR3-positive populations. Total RNA was extracted from sorted cells using an RNeasy Mini Kit. Looking up the germline V gene yields CDR1 SGHDN and CDR2 FVKESK. From its cysteine to its phenylalanine, the CDR3 spans 19 amino acids. There is no recorded DNA. These reads were obtained on a NextSeq 550. The Human TCR Profiling Kit (MiLaboratory) was used to prepare UMI-labeled 5' RACE TRB cDNA libraries. cDNA synthesis used the entire amount of extracted RNA, and PCR amplification then used the entire amount of cDNA produced. Libraries were prepared in parallel using an identical number of PCR cycles. In the paper's pipeline: MIGEC and MiXCR extracted about 57,000 +/- 9,900 unique UMI-labeled TRB cDNA molecules per library, requiring at least two reads per UMI. Each library averaged roughly 36,000 +/- 9,600 functional in-frame TRB CDR3 nucleotide clonotypes without stop codons. After downsampling to 5000 UMI-labeled TRB molecules per sample, diversity metrics such as normalized Shannon-Wiener and Chao1 were calculated in VDJtools. For the central five CDR3 residues, VDJtools calculated physicochemical properties weighted by clonotype size, namely interaction energy, strength, volume and Kidera factor 4. One entry per CDR3 protein sequence results from the TCRdb reprocessing of the reads, with DNA left out. TCRdb's processing, not the authors', yielded these V and J calls. The data table for this sample lists 150,000 or so distinct CDR3 sequences. The ten largest make up less than 0.55% of the sample.

These data come from a study of CXCR3-negative and CXCR3-positive naive CD8 T cells (dated by TCRdb to about 2019). In the study overall: Roughly 130 million TRB reads were obtained in total, roughly 1.5 +/- 0.3 million reads per library. Diversity and physicochemical repertoire analyses were performed on some eleven donors pooled from two independent experiments. For the TRBV-TRBJ cluster analysis, the naive subsets came from roughly 5 donors, while the memory cells came from 3 donors.

Points the paper makes about the study in general: Similar TRBV-TRBJ usage was shown by naive CXCR3-negative and CXCR3-positive cells from the same donor, whereas distinct patterns were shown by memory cells. TRB CDR3s from CXCR3-positive naive cells showed higher hydrophobicity (lower Kidera factor 4), lower energy, and higher strength and volume indices than CXCR3-negative naive cells. Freshly isolated PBMCs were used for most assays because CXCR3 expression partially decreased after cryopreservation. Repertoire diversity was comparably high in both naive subsets but much lower in memory CD8+ T cells. Because surface CD5, which is linked to self-reactivity in mice, was comparable between the naive subsets, TCR interaction strength was also inferred from TRB CDR3 physicochemical properties.

The rearrangement joined TRBV14 to TRBJ2-7; TCRdb calls TRBD1, which cannot be checked without DNA. The sample consisted of naive CXCR3- CD8+ T cells from blood. The cell subset or site label here, explained by the study, means: CD45RO-CCR7+CD27+CD95- naive CD8+ T cells lacking CXCR3 (TNR3-). This sequence originates from a human donor in good health. Some clones in this sample may be carry-over from other donors' samples. Here the CDR3 is given as CASSQDQMFGFGANYEQYF. Where the CDR3 stops, the reference TRBV14 and TRBJ2-7 genes take over; the full variable domain is EAGVTQFPSHSVIEKGQTVTLRCDPISGHDNLYWYRRVMGKEIKFLLHFVKESKQDESGMPNNRFLAERTGGTYSTLKVQPAELEDSGVYFCASSQDQMFGFGANYEQYFGPGTRLTVT.